This TCR beta chain was found in a study of OX40 agonist ivuxolimab in advanced cancers. The assay was immunoSEQ multiplex PCR, and TCRdb's table has in-frame clones only and misses some. This sample yields roughly 68,000 clones, of which 85% to 90% are seen a single time; roughly an eighth belongs to the top ten. Study-wide results and limits: Clones of CD4+ and CD8+ blood T cells grew by week 6 at doses of 0.1 to 3.0 mg/kg.

V was clipped by 4 bases and J by 3 bases; unmatched bases: 12. The CDR3 sequence is 17 residues long. Germline V CDR1 and CDR2: MDHEN, SYDVKM. Of note for this clone: What it recognizes is unknown.

People who had autoimmune disease history or systemic immunosuppression were excluded. The rearrangement links TRBV28 to TRBJ2-7; TRBD1 matches 10 bases. The TCR was taken from an adult with an advanced solid tumor such as melanoma, head and neck, liver or kidney cancer. Sample: CD4+ or CD8+ T cells sorted from blood, taken in a trial of the OX40 agonist ivuxolimab. The CDR3 loop is CASSWGQGRKVRYEQYF. DNA for the CDR3: TGTGCCAGCAGTTGGGGACAGGGGCGGAAGGTACGCTACGAGCAGTACTTC.